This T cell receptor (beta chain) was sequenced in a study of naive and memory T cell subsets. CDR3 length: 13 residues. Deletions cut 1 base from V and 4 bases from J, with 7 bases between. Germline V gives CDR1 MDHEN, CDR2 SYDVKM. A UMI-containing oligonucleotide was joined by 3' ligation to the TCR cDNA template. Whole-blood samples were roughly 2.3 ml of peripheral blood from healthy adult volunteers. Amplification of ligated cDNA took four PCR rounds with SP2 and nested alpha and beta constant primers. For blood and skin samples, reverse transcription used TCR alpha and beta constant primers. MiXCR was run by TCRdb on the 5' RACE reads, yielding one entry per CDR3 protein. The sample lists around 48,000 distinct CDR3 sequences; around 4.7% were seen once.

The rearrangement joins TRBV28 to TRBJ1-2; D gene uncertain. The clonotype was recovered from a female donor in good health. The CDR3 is CASSLSASYGYTF. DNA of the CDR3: TGTGCCAGCAGTTTATCGGCCAGCTATGGCTACACCTTC.